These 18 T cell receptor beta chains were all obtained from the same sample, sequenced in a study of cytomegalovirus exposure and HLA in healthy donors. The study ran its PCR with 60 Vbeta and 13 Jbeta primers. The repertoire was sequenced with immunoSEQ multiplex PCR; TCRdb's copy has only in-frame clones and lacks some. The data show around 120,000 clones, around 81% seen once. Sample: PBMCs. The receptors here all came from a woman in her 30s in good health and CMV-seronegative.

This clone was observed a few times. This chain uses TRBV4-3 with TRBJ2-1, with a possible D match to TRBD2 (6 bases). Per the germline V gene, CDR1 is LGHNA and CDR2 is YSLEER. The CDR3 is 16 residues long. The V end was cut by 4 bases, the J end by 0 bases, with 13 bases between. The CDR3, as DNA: TGCGCCAGCAGCCCCTCGGTCGGGGGCTCCTACAATGAGCAGTTCTTC. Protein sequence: CASSPSVGGSYNEQFF.

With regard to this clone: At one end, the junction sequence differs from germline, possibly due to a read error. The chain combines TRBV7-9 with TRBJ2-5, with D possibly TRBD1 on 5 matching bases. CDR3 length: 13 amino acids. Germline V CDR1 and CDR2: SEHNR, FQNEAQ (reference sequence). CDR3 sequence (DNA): TGTGCCAGCAGCTTTAGGAGTGCAGGGTTCATACACTTC. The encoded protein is CASSFRSAGFIHF.

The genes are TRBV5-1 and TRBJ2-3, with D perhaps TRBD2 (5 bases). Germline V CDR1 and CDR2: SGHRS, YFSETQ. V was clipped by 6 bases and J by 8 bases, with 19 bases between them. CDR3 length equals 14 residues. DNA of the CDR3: TGCGCCAGCACAGGCGCGGCAGGAGAGGGTACGCAGTATTTT. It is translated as CASTGAAGEGTQYF. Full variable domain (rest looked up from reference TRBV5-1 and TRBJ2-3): KAGVTQTPRYLIKTRGQQVTLSCSPISGHRSVSWYQQTPGQGLQFLFEYFSETQRNKGNFPGRFSGRQFSNSRSEMNVSTLELGDSALYLCASTGAAGEGTQYFGPGTRLTVL.

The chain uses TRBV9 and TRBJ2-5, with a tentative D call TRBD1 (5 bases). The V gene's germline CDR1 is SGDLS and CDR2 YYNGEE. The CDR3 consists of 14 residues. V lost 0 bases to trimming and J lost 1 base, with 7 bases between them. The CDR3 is CASSVGTGQETQYF. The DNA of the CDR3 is TGTGCCAGCAGCGTAGGAACAGGCCAAGAGACCCAGTACTTC. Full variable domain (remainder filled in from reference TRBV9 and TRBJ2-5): DSGVTQTPKHLITATGQRVTLRCSPRSGDLSVYWYQQSLDQGLQFLIQYYNGEERAKGNILERFSAQQFPDLHSELNLSSLELGDSALYFCASSVGTGQETQYFGPGTRLLVL.

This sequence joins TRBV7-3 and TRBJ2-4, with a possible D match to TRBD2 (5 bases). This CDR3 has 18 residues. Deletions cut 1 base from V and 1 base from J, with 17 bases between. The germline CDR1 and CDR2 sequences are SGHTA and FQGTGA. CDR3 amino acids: CASSLIPGTDGAKNIQYF. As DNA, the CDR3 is TGTGCCAGCAGCTTAATTCCGGGAACCGACGGTGCCAAAAACATTCAGTACTTC.

CDR3 residues: CASSPLLVRSYNEQFF. In DNA form, the CDR3 reads TGTGCCAGCAGTCCCCTACTAGTCCGGTCCTACAATGAGCAGTTCTTC. The chain combines TRBV27 with TRBJ2-1; possible D gene TRBD2, 5 bases. Trimming removed 5 bases at V and 1 base at J, with 15 bases between. The V gene's germline CDR1 is MNHEY and CDR2 SMNVEV (reference sequence). The CDR3 is 16 amino acids.

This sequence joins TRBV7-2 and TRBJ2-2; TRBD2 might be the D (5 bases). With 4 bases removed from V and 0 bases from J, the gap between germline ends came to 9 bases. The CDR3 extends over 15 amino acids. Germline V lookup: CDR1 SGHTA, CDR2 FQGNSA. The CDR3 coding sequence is TGTGCCAGCAGCTGGAGCGGAGCGAACACCGGGGAGCTGTTTTTT. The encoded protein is CASSWSGANTGELFF. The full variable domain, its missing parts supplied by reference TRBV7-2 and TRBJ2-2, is GAGVSQSPSNKVTEKGKDVELRCDPISGHTALYWYRQSLGQGLEFLIYFQGNSAPDKSGLPSDRFSAERTGGSVSTLTIQRTQQEDSAVYLCASSWSGANTGELFFGEGSRLTVL.

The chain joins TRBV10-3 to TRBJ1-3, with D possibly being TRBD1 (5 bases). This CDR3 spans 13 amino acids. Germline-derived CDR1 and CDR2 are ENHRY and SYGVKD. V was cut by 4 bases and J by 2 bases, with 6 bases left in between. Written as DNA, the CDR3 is TGTGCCATCAGTGCAGGGACTGGAAACACCATATATTTT. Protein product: CAISAGTGNTIYF.

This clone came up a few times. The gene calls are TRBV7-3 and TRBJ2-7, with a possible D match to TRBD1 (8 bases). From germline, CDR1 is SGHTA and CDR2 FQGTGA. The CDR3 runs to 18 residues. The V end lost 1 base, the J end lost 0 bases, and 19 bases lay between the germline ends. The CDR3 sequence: CASSLRQGLAESSYEQYF. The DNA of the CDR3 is TGTGCCAGCAGCTTAAGACAGGGGCTAGCGGAAAGCTCCTACGAGCAGTACTTC. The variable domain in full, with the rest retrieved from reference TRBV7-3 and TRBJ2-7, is GAGVSQTPSNKVTEKGKYVELRCDPISGHTALYWYRQSLGQGPEFLIYFQGTGAADDSGLPNDRFFAVRPEGSVSTLKIQRTERGDSAVYLCASSLRQGLAESSYEQYFGPGTRLTVT.

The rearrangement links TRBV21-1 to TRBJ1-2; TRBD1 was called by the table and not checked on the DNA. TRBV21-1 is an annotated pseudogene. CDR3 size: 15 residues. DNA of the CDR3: TGTGCCAGCAGCAAAGTGGGGGACAGCGGATATGGCTACACCTTC. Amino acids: CASSKVGDSGYGYTF.

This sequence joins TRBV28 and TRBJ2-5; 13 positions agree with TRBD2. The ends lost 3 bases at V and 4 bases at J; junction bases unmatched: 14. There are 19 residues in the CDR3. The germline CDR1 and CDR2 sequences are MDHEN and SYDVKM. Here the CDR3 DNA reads TGTGCCAGCAGTTTTGACATAGGGACTAGCGGGACAGTAGGAGAGACCCAGTACTTC. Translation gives CASSFDIGTSGTVGETQYF.

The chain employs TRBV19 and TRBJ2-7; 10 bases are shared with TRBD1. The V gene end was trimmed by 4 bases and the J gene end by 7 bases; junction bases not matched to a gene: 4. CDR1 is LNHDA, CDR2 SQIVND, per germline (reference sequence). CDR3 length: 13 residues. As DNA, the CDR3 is TGTGCCAGTAGTAGACAGGGGGCCCGAGAGCAGTACTTC. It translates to CASSRQGAREQYF.

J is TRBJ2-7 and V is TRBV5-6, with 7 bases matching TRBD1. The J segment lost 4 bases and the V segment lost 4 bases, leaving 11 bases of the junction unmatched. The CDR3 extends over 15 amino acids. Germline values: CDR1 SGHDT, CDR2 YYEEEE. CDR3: CASSPAGGGRYEQYF. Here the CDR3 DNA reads TGTGCCAGCAGCCCTGCAGGGGGTGGGAGATACGAGCAGTACTTC. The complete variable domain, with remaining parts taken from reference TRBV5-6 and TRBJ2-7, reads DAGVTQSPTHLIKTRGQQVTLRCSPKSGHDTVSWYQQALGQGPQFIFQYYEEEERQRGNFPDRFSGHQFPNYSSELNVNALLLGDSALYLCASSPAGGGRYEQYFGPGTRLTVT.

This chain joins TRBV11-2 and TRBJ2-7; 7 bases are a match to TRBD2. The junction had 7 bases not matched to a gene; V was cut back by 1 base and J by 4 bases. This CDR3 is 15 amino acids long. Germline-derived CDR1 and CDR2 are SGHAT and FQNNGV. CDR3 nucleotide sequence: TGTGCCAGCAGCTTAGTCCGGGAGGTGGGGTACGAGCAGTACTTC. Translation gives CASSLVREVGYEQYF.

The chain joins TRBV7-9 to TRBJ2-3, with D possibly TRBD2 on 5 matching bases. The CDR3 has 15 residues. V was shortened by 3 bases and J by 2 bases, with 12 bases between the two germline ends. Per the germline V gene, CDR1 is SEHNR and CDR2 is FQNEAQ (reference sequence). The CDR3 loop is CASSFQVGNTDTQYF. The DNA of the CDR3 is TGTGCCAGCAGCTTTCAGGTCGGGAACACAGATACGCAGTATTTT.

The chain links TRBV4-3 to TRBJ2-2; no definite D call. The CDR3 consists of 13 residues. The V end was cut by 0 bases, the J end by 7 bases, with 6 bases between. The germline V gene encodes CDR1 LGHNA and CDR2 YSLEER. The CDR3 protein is CASSQDLYGELFF. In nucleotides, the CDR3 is TGCGCCAGCAGCCAAGATCTCTACGGGGAGCTGTTTTTT.

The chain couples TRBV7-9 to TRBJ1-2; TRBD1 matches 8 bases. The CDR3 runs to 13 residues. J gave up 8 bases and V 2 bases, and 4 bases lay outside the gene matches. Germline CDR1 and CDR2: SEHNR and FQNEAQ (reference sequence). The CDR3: CASSLQGAEGYTF. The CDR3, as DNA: TGTGCCAGCAGCTTACAGGGGGCTGAAGGCTACACCTTC.

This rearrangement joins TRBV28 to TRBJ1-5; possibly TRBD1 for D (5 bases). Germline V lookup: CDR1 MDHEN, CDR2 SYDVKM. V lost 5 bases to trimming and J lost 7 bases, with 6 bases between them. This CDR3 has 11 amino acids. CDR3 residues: CASSRQQPQHF. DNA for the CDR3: TGTGCCAGCAGTCGACAGCAGCCCCAGCATTTT.